The table lists the clone carrying this TCR beta chain with a count of one. Authors' processing steps: Amplifying reference gene primers gave estimates of nucleated cell counts. Generated by immunoSEQ multiplex PCR, the TCRdb table keeps only in-frame clones and is missing some. The D gene and trimming were derived from the DNA, and the V and J assignments and clone size from that table. The table includes tens of thousands of clones, 89% detected once. The V gene's germline CDR1 is MNHEY and CDR2 SVGAGI. V was clipped by 6 bases and J by 0 bases; unmatched bases: 5. This CDR3 has 15 amino acids. The data derive from a study of blood T cell repertoires in COVID-19. Study as a whole: The United States, Italy and Spain supplied acute and convalescent COVID-19 samples.

The source material was peripheral blood. The chain uses TRBV6-5 and TRBJ1-3, with 7 bases that match TRBD1. This TCR came from a man of 80 years or more with acute or convalescent COVID-19. CDR3 sequence (DNA): TGTGCCAGCAGGCTTGGGACAGCCTCTGGAAACACCATATATTTT. Translation gives CASRLGTASGNTIYF.